The TCR beta chain described here comes from a study of cytomegalovirus exposure and HLA in healthy donors. Study-wide background: As released early, the data held about 85 million unique TCRs from HLA-typed donors. Study-wide results and caveats: Researchers counted approximately 160 TCR beta chains as cytomegalovirus-associated.

There are 13 residues in the CDR3. Trimming pared 8 bases from V and 7 bases from J, leaving 18 bases between. Looked up from germline, CDR1 is KGHSH and CDR2 is LQKENI. PCR primers comprised 60 Vbeta and 13 Jbeta primers. Clones were sequenced by immunoSEQ multiplex PCR, and TCRdb holds only the in-frame ones, with some missing. This listing includes approximately 27,000 clones. Points on this clone: Its antigen remains unknown.

The origin of this receptor is a man aged 30 to 45 in good health and CMV-seronegative. The sample comprised PBMCs. The V gene is TRBV18, the J gene TRBJ2-7, with a weak D call TRBD2 (5 bases). The CDR3: CASARESNGEQYF. DNA of the CDR3: TGTGCCAGCGCCCGGGAAAGTAATGGGGAGCAGTACTTC. The full variable domain, with the rest looked up from reference TRBV18 and TRBJ2-7, is NAGVMQNPRHLVRRRGQEARLRCSPMKGHSHVYWYRQLPEEGLKFMVYLQKENIIDESGMPKERFSAEFPKEGPSILRIQQVVRGDSAAYFCASARESNGEQYFGPGTRLTVT.